These 17 T cell receptor beta chains share one sample of origin, sequenced in a study of T cell responses to AZD1222 COVID-19 vaccine. TCRdb's table, derived via immunoSEQ multiplex PCR, lists solely in-frame clones and lacks some. The table includes approximately 69,000 clones, roughly 80% detected once. The sample consisted of peripheral blood, taken 28 days after the second AZD1222 dose. All receptors come from an adult who received the AZD1222 COVID-19 vaccine.

This clone showed up just once. In nucleotides, the CDR3 is TGTGGCTGGCGGAACACTGAAGCTTTCTTT. This translates into CGWRNTEAFF. V gene TRBV2 combines with J gene TRBJ1-1; D not certain. Germline V gives CDR1 SNHLY, CDR2 FYNNEI. The CDR3 spans 10 residues.

The J gene is TRBJ1-4, the V gene TRBV6-5; perhaps TRBD1 as D (6 bases). From germline, CDR1 is MNHEY and CDR2 SVGAGI. The CDR3 sequence is 16 residues long. V was trimmed by 0 bases and J by 7 bases, leaving 15 bases between them. This CDR3 is CASSYSIGGLGEKLFF. DNA of the CDR3: TGTGCCAGCAGTTACTCGATTGGGGGGCTTGGTGAAAAACTGTTTTTT.

This rearrangement joins TRBV3-1 (or the pseudogene TRBV3-2) to TRBJ1-2, with TRBD1 as a possible D gene (6 bases). The CDR3 is 18 amino acids. Trimming took off 4 bases at V and 0 bases at J, with 21 bases between the two ends. Germline V gene sequence: CDR1 LGHDT, CDR2 YNNKEL (reference sequence). The CDR3 protein is CASSPKISRGGPNYGYTF. For the CDR3, the DNA is TGTGCCAGCAGCCCCAAGATATCCAGGGGAGGACCTAACTATGGCTACACCTTC.

V and J are TRBV30 and TRBJ2-1; D uncertain. Trimming left V 3 bases short and J 8 bases short, with 8 bases between. Germline CDR1 and CDR2: GTSNPN and SVGIG (reference sequence). The CDR3 contains 11 residues. The CDR3 loop reads CAWRVWDEQFF. The CDR3 region has the DNA TGTGCCTGGAGGGTTTGGGATGAGCAGTTCTTC.

This sequence joins TRBV6-6 and TRBJ2-2; 8 bases match TRBD1. CDR3 length: 14 amino acids. Per the germline V gene, CDR1 is MNHNY and CDR2 is SVGAGI (reference sequence). Trimming removed 5 bases from V and 7 bases from J; junction bases left unmatched: 6. The CDR3 here is CASSQTGAVGELFF. Here the CDR3 DNA reads TGTGCCAGCAGTCAGACAGGGGCGGTCGGGGAGCTGTTTTTT.

This sequence joins TRBV5-1 and TRBJ2-2; D may be TRBD1 (7 bases). V lost 0 bases to trimming and J lost 4 bases, with 10 bases between them. Germline lookup yields CDR1 SGHRS and CDR2 YFSETQ. This CDR3 is 15 amino acids long. CDR3 coding DNA: TGCGCCAGCAGCTTGGCCCAGGGGGGCACCGGGGAGCTGTTTTTT. The encoded protein is CASSLAQGGTGELFF. The complete variable domain, with remaining parts taken from reference TRBV5-1 and TRBJ2-2, reads KAGVTQTPRYLIKTRGQQVTLSCSPISGHRSVSWYQQTPGQGLQFLFEYFSETQRNKGNFPGRFSGRQFSNSRSEMNVSTLELGDSALYLCASSLAQGGTGELFFGEGSRLTVL.

The J gene is TRBJ1-2, the V gene TRBV6-5; D call uncertain. CDR3 size: 11 residues. V was clipped by 10 bases and J by 6 bases, with 12 bases between them. CDR1 is MNHEY, CDR2 SVGAGI, per germline. The CDR3 protein is CATPGRHGYTF. Written as DNA, the CDR3 is TGTGCCACCCCCGGGAGGCATGGCTACACCTTC.

The CDR3 sequence is CASRGQARGEKLFF. The CDR3 DNA reads as TGTGCCAGCAGGGGACAGGCGCGTGGCGAAAAACTGTTTTTT. The chain couples TRBV2 to TRBJ1-4; 8 bases align to TRBD1. V shed 6 bases and J 8 bases; nucleotides not matched to a gene: 8. This CDR3 region has 14 residues. Germline V lookup: CDR1 SNHLY, CDR2 FYNNEI.

The rearrangement links TRBV15 to TRBJ1-4; a weak D match, TRBD1 (5 bases). V dropped 7 bases and J dropped 7 bases, with 16 bases sitting between them. This CDR3 has 14 amino acids. The germline V gene has CDR1 LNHNV and CDR2 YYDKDF (reference sequence). CDR3 DNA sequence: TGTGCCACCACCCAGGAGGTAGGGGCTGAAAAACTGTTTTTT. This translates into CATTQEVGAEKLFF. Variable domain in full (rest from reference TRBV15 and TRBJ1-4): DAMVIQNPRYQVTQFGKPVTLSCSQTLNHNVMYWYQQKSSQAPKLLFHYYDKDFNNEADTPDNFQSRRPNTSFCFLDIRSPGLGDTAMYLCATTQEVGAEKLFFGSGTQLSVL.

This clone was seen once. This sequence joins TRBV3-1 (or the pseudogene TRBV3-2) and TRBJ2-1; weak D call: TRBD2 (6 bases). The CDR3 runs 15 residues. The V gene's germline CDR1 is LGHDT and CDR2 YNNKEL (reference sequence). With 1 base removed from V and 7 bases from J, the gap between germline ends came to 14 bases. The CDR3 bases are TGTGCCAGCAGCCAAGTCCCACTTAGCGGAAATGAGCAGTTCTTC. Translation: CASSQVPLSGNEQFF.

V usage is TRBV7-3 and J usage is TRBJ1-2; 9 nucleotides line up with TRBD1. V trimming: 5 bases; J trimming: 7 bases; junction bases outside the gene matches: 5. The germline V gene encodes CDR1 SGHTA and CDR2 FQGTGA. The CDR3 length is 13 residues. Here the CDR3 DNA reads TGTGCCAGCAGCCTACAGGGGGCCGGTGGCTACACCTTC. It translates to CASSLQGAGGYTF.

This sequence joins TRBV25-1 and TRBJ1-2; 10 bases map to TRBD1. The CDR3 contains 15 residues. V lost 0 bases, J lost 5 bases, and 3 bases stayed unmatched. Germline lookup yields CDR1 MGHDK and CDR2 SYGVNS. CDR3 sequence: CASSEYGTGVYGYTF. For the CDR3, the DNA is TGTGCCAGCAGTGAATATGGGACAGGGGTATATGGCTACACCTTC.

V is TRBV2 and J is TRBJ1-1; D is possibly TRBD1 (5 bases). CDR3 length: 13 amino acids. The V gene lost 7 bases and the J gene lost 9 bases, with 18 bases spanning the gap. Germline lookup yields CDR1 SNHLY and CDR2 FYNNEI. The CDR3 nucleotides read TGTGCCAGCACCCTGGACAACGACGTCCAAGCTTTCTTT. It specifies CASTLDNDVQAFF.

V and J are TRBV9 and TRBJ2-7, with unresolved D. Germline V gene data show CDR1 as SGDLS and CDR2 as YYNGEE. CDR3 length: 15 amino acids. The V gene lost 0 bases and the J gene lost 3 bases, with 13 bases spanning the gap. This CDR3 is CASSVGTSPDYEQYF. The CDR3 DNA sequence: TGTGCCAGCAGCGTAGGGACGTCTCCCGACTACGAGCAGTACTTC.

V and J are TRBV5-4 and TRBJ2-3; 8 nucleotides match TRBD1. V was clipped by 3 bases and J by 5 bases; unmatched bases: 5. The germline V gene has CDR1 SGHNT and CDR2 YYREEE (reference sequence). This CDR3 has 14 residues. This CDR3 is CASSSTGAGDTQYF. CDR3 nucleotides: TGTGCCAGCAGCTCGACAGGGGCGGGAGATACGCAGTATTTT.

This clone was picked up a small number of times. The V call is TRBV5-4, the J call TRBJ1-2, with TRBD1 as a possible D gene (5 bases). The CDR3 covers 13 residues. CDR1 and CDR2 from the germline V gene are SGHNT and YYREEE (reference sequence). V shed 2 bases and J shed 7 bases, with 12 bases lying between them. The CDR3, as DNA: TGTGCCAGCAGCTTTCAGGGAACGGCTGGCTACACCTTC. As protein: CASSFQGTAGYTF.

This clone has only one observation. The CDR3 DNA reads as TGCAGCGTTGTACTAGCGGGGGCCAACTACGAGCAGTACTTC. Its translation is CSVVLAGANYEQYF. V and J are TRBV29-1 and TRBJ2-7, with 11 bases fitting TRBD2. CDR1 is SQVTM and CDR2 is ANQGSEA in the germline V gene. The CDR3 spans 14 residues. J was trimmed by 3 bases and V by 4 bases; bases with no gene match: 5.